This TCR beta chain emerged from a study of cytotoxic CD8 clonotypes in ibrutinib-treated CLL. At the level of the study: Response samples were taken after a median about 12 months of treatment, range 6 to 36.

The germline V gene has CDR1 MNHEY and CDR2 SMNVEV (reference sequence). The CDR3 runs to 13 residues. V gave up 10 bases and J gave up 2 bases, with 14 bases separating them. General study findings and limits: The clonality went up when patients responded to ibrutinib and dropped back toward baseline at progression.

Some clones are missing from TCRdb's copy, which holds only in-frame ones; the method was immunoSEQ multiplex PCR. The table includes 45,000 to 60,000 clones, 56% detected once. The table lists this clone with a few counts. What it binds is unknown. The TCR comes from a human donor with chronic lymphocytic leukemia. The chain joins TRBV27 to TRBJ1-1; tentative D call: TRBD1 (6 bases). This specimen consisted of PBMCs, obtained after 24 months of ibrutinib treatment. The CDR3 here is CATGGTRNTEAFF. CDR3 DNA: TGTGCCACCGGGGGGACACGAAACACTGAAGCTTTCTTT.